This passage covers 22 T cell receptor beta chains from one sample sequenced in a study of Graves' ophthalmopathy and Graves' hyperthyroidism. Investigators amplified TCR beta CDR3 regions from RNA transcripts. Second-round multiplex PCR came after first-round RT-PCR with HTBI primers. MiXCR, run by TCRdb on the multiplex PCR reads, gives a single entry per CDR3 protein. The sample lists hundreds of thousands of distinct CDR3 sequences; roughly 41% were seen once. The sequencing sample was made of peripheral blood. These receptors originate from an adult man with Graves' ophthalmopathy.

This clonotype was counted ten times or more. V and J are TRBV29-1 and TRBJ2-2; D gene unclear. V gave up 5 bases and J gave up 1 base, with 5 bases separating them. The CDR3 has 12 amino acids. Germline loops: CDR1 SQVTM, CDR2 ANQGSEA. CDR3 bases: TGCAGCGTTAAGAGGAACACCGGGGAGCTGTTTTTT. Amino acids: CSVKRNTGELFF.

In this sample, this clonotype turned up a few times. The chain couples TRBV24-1 to TRBJ1-1; a possible D gene is TRBD1 (6 bases). The germline gives CDR1 KGHDR, CDR2 SFDVKD. This CDR3 is 14 amino acids long. Trimming shortened V by 7 bases and J by 4 bases, and 15 bases separated the two germline ends. In DNA form, the CDR3 reads TGTGCCACCAGAATAACCAGGGGACCCACTGAAGCTTTCTTT. It codes for CATRITRGPTEAFF.

On this clonotype itself: This clone may be a read error of a much larger clone one base away. The gene calls are TRBV11-2 and TRBJ1-2; no reliable D call. Trimming stripped 5 bases from V and 6 bases from J, with 13 bases between. The CDR3 spans 13 residues. Germline assignment: CDR1 SGHAT and CDR2 FQNNGV. CDR3 bases: TGTGCCAGCAGCCTGTGGGGTCCCGATGGCTACACCTTC. Amino acids: CASSLWGPDGYTF.

This clonotype was counted ten times or more. The gene calls are TRBV29-1 and TRBJ1-2; 8 nucleotides line up with TRBD1. Germline V gene sequence: CDR1 SQVTM, CDR2 ANQGSEA. This CDR3 region has 11 residues. The trim removed 7 bases at V and 8 bases at J, leaving 6 bases unmatched. CDR3 nucleotide sequence: TGCAGCGCGGGACAGGAACACGGCTACACCTTC. Translated, it gives CSAGQEHGYTF.

This clonotype came up many times. This chain links TRBV19 with TRBJ1-2, with TRBD1 identical over 9 bases. This CDR3 comprises 14 residues. CDR1 LNHDA and CDR2 SQIVND come from the germline V gene (reference sequence). The J segment lost 7 bases and the V segment lost 5 bases, leaving 8 bases of the junction unmatched. CDR3 DNA sequence: TGTGCCAGTAGTGTCCAAGGGACAGGGTCTGGCTACACCTTC. As protein: CASSVQGTGSGYTF.

The chain links TRBV7-9 to TRBJ2-2; tentatively, D is TRBD2 (6 bases). The germline V gene has CDR1 SEHNR and CDR2 FQNEAQ (reference sequence). Deletions cut 5 bases from V and 8 bases from J, with 15 bases between. The CDR3 sequence is 14 residues long. The CDR3 bases are TGTGCCAGCAGCATATCTAGCGACGCAGGGGAGCTGTTTTTT. Its translation is CASSISSDAGELFF.

This clonotype was detected ten times or more. The gene calls are TRBV20-1 and TRBJ2-5; TRBD2 aligns across 11 bases. The V gene's germline CDR1 is DFQATT and CDR2 SNEGSKA (reference sequence). CDR3 length: 14 amino acids. The trim removed 5 bases at V and 3 bases at J, leaving 5 bases unmatched. As DNA, the CDR3 is TGCAGTGCTCTACCGGGACTAGCGGAAGAGACCCAGTACTTC. Protein product: CSALPGLAEETQYF.

This clonotype showed up many times. V gene TRBV2 combines with J gene TRBJ1-1; weak D call: TRBD1 (6 bases). The germline V gene has CDR1 SNHLY and CDR2 FYNNEI. The CDR3 sequence is 13 residues long. Between the trimmed V and J ends, which lost 6 bases and 5 bases, there was a span of 13 bases. In DNA, the CDR3 is TGTGCCAGCAGATTAACAGGGAGGACTGAAGCTTTCTTT. Protein product: CASRLTGRTEAFF.

This clonotype was observed at least ten times. This chain uses TRBV10-3 with TRBJ2-2, with D possibly TRBD1 on 5 matching bases. Looked up from germline, CDR1 is ENHRY and CDR2 is SYGVKD. The V and J ends lost 6 bases and 3 bases respectively, with 11 bases between them. This CDR3 is built from 14 residues. The CDR3 here is CAISDRGDTGELFF. As DNA, the CDR3 is TGTGCCATCAGCGACAGAGGAGACACCGGGGAGCTGTTTTTT.

The chain recombines TRBV4-3 with TRBJ1-6; D is perhaps TRBD1 (5 bases). Germline-derived CDR1 and CDR2 are LGHNA and YSLEER. V lost 5 bases and J lost 9, with 17 bases in between. The CDR3 runs to 15 residues. DNA of the CDR3: TGCGCCAGCAGCGTAAAGGCGCAGGGTGGTTCACCCCTCCACTTT. The encoded protein is CASSVKAQGGSPLHF.

Ten or more counts support this clonotype. The chain couples TRBV5-1 to TRBJ2-5, with unresolved D. CDR1 is SGHRS and CDR2 is YFSETQ in the germline V gene. Trimming shortened V by 0 bases and J by 5 bases, and 8 bases separated the two germline ends. The CDR3 length is 13 residues. The DNA for the CDR3 is TGCGCCAGCAGCTTGGGGGCCCGGGAGACCCAGTACTTC. Encoded protein: CASSLGARETQYF.

This clonotype was seen ten or more times. This chain uses TRBV5-5 with TRBJ1-2, with D unclear. The CDR3 has 13 residues. Looked up from germline, CDR1 is SGHKS and CDR2 is YYEKEE (reference sequence). V was clipped by 4 bases and J by 4 bases, with 11 bases between them. The CDR3 DNA reads as TGTGCCAGCAGCCTCGACAATGGCTATGGCTACACCTTC. It encodes CASSLDNGYGYTF.

As DNA, the CDR3 is TGCAGCGTTGAAGCCCACCCGGGCGAGCAGTTCTTC. Translating gives CSVEAHPGEQFF. The chain has TRBV29-1 and TRBJ2-7, with no clear D. The J call is in doubt because the DNA end fits TRBJ2-1 better. This CDR3 is 12 amino acids long. Germline CDR1 reads SQVTM; CDR2 reads ANQGSEA.

The table lists this clonotype with a few counts. The chain couples TRBV9 to TRBJ2-2; either TRBD1 or TRBD2 may fit D (7 bases each). The V end lost 2 bases, the J end lost 5 bases, and 13 bases lay between the germline ends. The CDR3 extends over 15 amino acids. Per germline, CDR1 SGDLS and CDR2 YYNGEE. CDR3 in DNA: TGTGCCAGCAGCGTCAGTCAGGGGGGGACCGGGGAGCTGTTTTTT. The encoded protein is CASSVSQGGTGELFF.

This clonotype was detected many times. The chain uses TRBV12-3 or TRBV12-4 and TRBJ1-4; 8 positions agree with TRBD1. The CDR3 runs to 13 residues. The J segment lost 7 bases and the V segment lost 5 bases, leaving 3 bases of the junction unmatched. This CDR3 reads CASSPGQGEKLFF. Written as DNA, the CDR3 is TGTGCCAGCAGTCCCGGACAGGGTGAAAAACTGTTTTTT.

The rearrangement joins TRBV11-2 to TRBJ2-5; no definite D call. V lost 2 bases to trimming and J lost 5 bases, with 15 bases between them. This CDR3 region has 15 residues. Looked up from germline, CDR1 is SGHAT and CDR2 is FQNNGV. CDR3: CASSLNPEFVETQYF. For the CDR3, the DNA is TGTGCCAGCAGCTTAAATCCGGAGTTCGTCGAGACCCAGTACTTC.

V is TRBV6-1 and J is TRBJ1-4, with TRBD1 matching over 7 bases. The CDR3 runs to 15 residues. V gave up 6 bases and J gave up 2 bases; unmatched junction bases: 6. Germline CDR1 and CDR2: MNHNS and SASEGT. CDR3 amino acids: CASRTGDSTNEKLFF. The CDR3 nucleotides are TGTGCCAGCAGAACAGGGGATTCGACTAATGAAAAACTGTTTTTT.

This clonotype was detected only once. This chain connects TRBV29-1 to TRBJ2-2; no reliable D call. The germline CDR1 and CDR2 sequences are SQVTM and ANQGSEA. Trimming removed 4 bases at V and 7 bases at J, with 7 bases between. The CDR3 loop spans 11 amino acids. The CDR3 sequence: CSVGEGGELFF. CDR3 in DNA: TGCAGCGTTGGAGAAGGCGGGGAGCTGTTTTTT.

This chain connects TRBV12-3 or TRBV12-4 to TRBJ2-7; D is unresolved. The CDR3 has 12 residues. V was trimmed by 6 bases and J by 3 bases, leaving 9 bases between them. Here the CDR3 DNA reads TGTGCCAGCAGCTCGTCCGACTACGAGCAGTACTTC. Protein sequence: CASSSSDYEQYF.

This chain uses TRBV20-1 with TRBJ2-3, with TRBD2 as a possible D gene (5 bases). There are 14 residues in the CDR3. Germline V gene sequence: CDR1 DFQATT, CDR2 SNEGSKA (reference sequence). The germline V and J ends were trimmed by 0 bases and 6 bases, with 13 bases remaining between them. The CDR3 coding sequence is TGCAGTGCTAGAGATCCCTTCGGGGTGGATACGCAGTATTTT. Amino acid sequence: CSARDPFGVDTQYF.

Concerning this clonotype: An end of the junction differs from the germline gene, which may be a read error. The rearrangement links TRBV19 to TRBJ2-7; 7 bases are shared with TRBD1. This CDR3 is 13 amino acids long. From germline, CDR1 is LNHDA and CDR2 SQIVND (reference sequence). CDR3 sequence (DNA): TGTGCCAGTAGTAAAGTAACAGGGGACGAGCGGTACTTC. It translates to CASSKVTGDERYF.

This rearrangement joins TRBV2 to TRBJ1-4, with no clear D. V lost 3 bases and J 6 bases, leaving 17 bases between the germline ends. Germline assignment: CDR1 SNHLY and CDR2 FYNNEI. This CDR3 is 16 amino acids long. The CDR3 nucleotides are TGTGCCAGCAGTGACCCCAAGGGAGGCGGAGATGAAAAACTGTTTTTT. As protein: CASSDPKGGGDEKLFF.